The clone carrying this T cell receptor (beta chain) was detected ten times or more. The antigen remains undetermined. Unique molecular identifiers were used to barcode this TCRbeta library. TCRdb itself ran the PCR reads through MiXCR, one entry per CDR3 protein. The table lists approximately 630,000 distinct CDR3 sequences, about an eighth of them singletons. The data were obtained in a study of T-cell reconstitution after alpha-beta-depleted transplantation in children. From germline, CDR1 is SGHRS and CDR2 YFSETQ. The CDR3 is 10 residues long. V shed 4 bases and J shed 8 bases, with 6 bases lying between them. General observations from the study: After one year, T-cell counts and TCRbeta diversity mostly came from new T cells. Recipient T cells and thymic progenitors that survived were the source of the high TCRbeta diversity seen at day 60 in some patients. Expanded graft clones, several hundred of them, were reportedly the source of alpha-beta T cells about two months after transplant.

The sequence was collected from a girl aged 2 to 9 with congenital amegakaryocytic thrombocytopenia, due to receive a stem cell transplant. The chain carries TRBV5-1 and TRBJ1-1, with unresolved D. Sequencing was performed on PBMCs, taken before TCRalphabeta/CD19-depleted stem cell transplant. The chain's CDR3 is CASSAPEAFF. In nucleotides, the CDR3 is TGCGCCAGCAGCGCCCCAGAAGCTTTCTTT.